The present entry profiles one T cell receptor (beta chain) with its context. Its antigen is currently unknown. The PCR was carried out with 60 Vbeta primers and 13 Jbeta primers. TCRdb's table, derived via immunoSEQ multiplex PCR, lists solely in-frame clones and lacks some. Its table records 100,000 to 150,000 clones. V lost 4 bases to trimming and J lost 11 bases; unmatched junction nucleotides: 7. CDR3 size: 12 residues. CDR1 and CDR2 from the germline V gene are SGHTA and FQGTGA. This specimen belongs to a study of cytomegalovirus exposure and HLA in healthy donors. Study-level findings and limits: Cytomegalovirus-associated TCR beta chains were listed, numbering some 150. Most TCR sequences showed up rarely, but some public TCRs showed up in many donors.

The J gene is TRBJ2-5, the V gene TRBV7-3, with 7 bases fitting TRBD1. The TCR was taken from a man aged 18 to 29 in good health and CMV-seronegative. The sequenced sample consisted of PBMCs. The CDR3 protein is CASSSYTGEQYF. CDR3 DNA: TGTGCCAGCAGCTCGTATACAGGGGAGCAGTACTTC.